This TCR beta chain was captured in a study of response to subunit inactivated influenza vaccine. TCRdb used MiXCR to reprocess the RT-PCR reads, holding one entry per CDR3 protein. Among 650,000 to 800,000 distinct CDR3 sequences, approximately 14% were seen once, and the ten largest hold approximately 6.5%. The CDR3 spans 18 residues. After removal of 1 base from V and 0 bases from J, the junction contained 9 bases not matched to a gene. Germline V gene data show CDR1 as LGHNA and CDR2 as YSLEER. The chain combines TRBV4-3 with TRBJ2-1, with 7 bases identical to TRBD1. Sequenced material: PBMCs from blood, taken around 15 days before vaccination. The sequence was collected from a man between 50 and 59 years old who received an inactivated influenza vaccine. This chain's CDR3 is CASSQGGGSSRSYNEQFF. For the CDR3, the DNA is TGCGCCAGCAGCCAAGGAGGGGGCAGCTCCCGCTCCTACAATGAGCAGTTCTTC.